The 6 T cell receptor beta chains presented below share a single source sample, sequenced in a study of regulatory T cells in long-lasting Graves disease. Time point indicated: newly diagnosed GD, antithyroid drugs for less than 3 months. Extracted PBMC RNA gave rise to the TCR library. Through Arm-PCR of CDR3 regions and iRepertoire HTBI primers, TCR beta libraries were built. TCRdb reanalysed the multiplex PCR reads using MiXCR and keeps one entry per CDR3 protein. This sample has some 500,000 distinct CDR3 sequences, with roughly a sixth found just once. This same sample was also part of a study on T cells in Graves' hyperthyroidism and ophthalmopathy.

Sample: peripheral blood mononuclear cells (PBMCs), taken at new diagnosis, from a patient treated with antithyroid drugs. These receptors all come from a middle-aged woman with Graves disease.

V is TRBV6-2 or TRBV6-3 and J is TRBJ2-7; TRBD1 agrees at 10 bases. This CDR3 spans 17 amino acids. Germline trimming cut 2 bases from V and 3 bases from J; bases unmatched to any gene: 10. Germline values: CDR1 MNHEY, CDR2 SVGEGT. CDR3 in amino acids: CASSYLIYGTGDYEQYF. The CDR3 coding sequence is TGTGCCAGCAGTTACCTAATTTATGGGACAGGGGACTACGAGCAGTACTTC.

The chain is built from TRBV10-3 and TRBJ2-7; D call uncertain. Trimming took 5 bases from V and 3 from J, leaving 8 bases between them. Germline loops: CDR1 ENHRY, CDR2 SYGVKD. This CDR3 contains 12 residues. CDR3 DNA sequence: TGTGCCATCAGTCCCCAGATCTACGAGCAGTACTTC. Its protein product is CAISPQIYEQYF.

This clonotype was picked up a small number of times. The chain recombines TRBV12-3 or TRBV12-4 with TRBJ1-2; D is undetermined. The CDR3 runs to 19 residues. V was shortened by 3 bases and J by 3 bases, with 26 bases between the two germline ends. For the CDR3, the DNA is TGTGCCAGCAGTTTGAATCTAGCTGTCCGTAGGGATATCGACTATGGCTACACCTTC. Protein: CASSLNLAVRRDIDYGYTF.

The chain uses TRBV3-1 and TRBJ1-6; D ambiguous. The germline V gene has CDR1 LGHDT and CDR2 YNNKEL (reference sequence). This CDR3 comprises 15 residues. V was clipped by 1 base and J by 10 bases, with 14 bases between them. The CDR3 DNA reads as TGTGCCAGCAGCCAAGTCCCGGGGAGCGGCTCACCCCTCCACTTT. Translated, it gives CASSQVPGSGSPLHF.

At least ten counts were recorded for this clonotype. CDR3 nucleotides: TGTGCCAGCAGCTTAAATCCGGGGGCGGCATCCGATACGCAGTATTTT. It translates to CASSLNPGAASDTQYF. The rearrangement joins TRBV7-3 to TRBJ2-3; D could derive from TRBD1 or TRBD2 (6 bases each). Trimming shortened V by 1 base and J by 6 bases, and 17 bases separated the two germline ends. Germline CDR1 reads SGHTA; CDR2 reads FQGTGA. The CDR3 loop spans 16 amino acids.

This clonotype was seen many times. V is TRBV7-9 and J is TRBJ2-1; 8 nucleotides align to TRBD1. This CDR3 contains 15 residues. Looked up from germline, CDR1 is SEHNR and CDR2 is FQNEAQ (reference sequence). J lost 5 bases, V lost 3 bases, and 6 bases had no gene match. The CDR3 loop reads CASSFRGDRHNEQFF. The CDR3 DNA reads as TGTGCCAGCAGCTTCCGAGGGGACAGGCACAATGAGCAGTTCTTC.